This record covers a single T cell receptor (beta chain). This sample stems from a study of blood T cell repertoires in COVID-19. Overall study: Material from acute and convalescent COVID-19 was sourced from the United States, Italy and Spain.

The CDR3 sequence is 14 residues long. V shed 7 bases, J shed 8 bases, and the junction held 10 bases outside the gene matches. CDR1 and CDR2 from the germline V gene are MNHNY and SVGAGI (reference sequence). As originally analysed: The authors estimated nucleated cell counts from reference gene primer amplification. Data came from immunoSEQ multiplex PCR; TCRdb stores just in-frame clones and leaves some out. The V and J calls and clone size are taken from that table; D and trimming were inferred from the DNA. Among over 150,000 clones listed, under 90% were seen once. The receptor's source is a woman over 75 with active or convalescent COVID-19. Material for sequencing was peripheral blood. V and J are TRBV6-6 and TRBJ2-1, with 8 bases lining up with TRBD2. The DNA for the CDR3 is TGTGCCAGCACCAAAGCGGGAGCAAGGGATGAGCAGTTCTTC. Its protein is CASTKAGARDEQFF.